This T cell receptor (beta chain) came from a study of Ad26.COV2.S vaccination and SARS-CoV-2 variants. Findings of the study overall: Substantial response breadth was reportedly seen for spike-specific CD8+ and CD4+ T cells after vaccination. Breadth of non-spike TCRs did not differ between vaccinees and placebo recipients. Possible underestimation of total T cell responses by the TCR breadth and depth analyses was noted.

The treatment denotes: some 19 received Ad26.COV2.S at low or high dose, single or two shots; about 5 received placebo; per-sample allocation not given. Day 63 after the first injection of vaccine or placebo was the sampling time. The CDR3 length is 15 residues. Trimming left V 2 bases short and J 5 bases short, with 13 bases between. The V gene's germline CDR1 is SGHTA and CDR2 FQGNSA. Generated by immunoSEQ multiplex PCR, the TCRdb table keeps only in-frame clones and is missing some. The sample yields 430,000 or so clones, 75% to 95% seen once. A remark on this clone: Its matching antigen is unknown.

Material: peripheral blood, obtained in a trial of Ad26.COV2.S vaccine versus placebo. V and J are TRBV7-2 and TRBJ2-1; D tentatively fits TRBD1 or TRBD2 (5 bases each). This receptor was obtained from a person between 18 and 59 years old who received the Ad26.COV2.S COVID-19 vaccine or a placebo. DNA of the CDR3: TGTGCCAGCAGCTTACTTCCGGGACGGAACAATGAGCAGTTCTTC. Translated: CASSLLPGRNNEQFF.